This T cell receptor beta chain originates from a study of cytomegalovirus exposure and HLA in healthy donors. Regarding the study as a whole: Relative to the roughly 700-donor mean, N-insertions were reportedly fewer in an Asian-associated ancestry cluster in a later analysis. Later on, an analysis found that several of the most significant clusters appeared to be linked to common viral pathogens, which included parvovirus B19.

The PCR was carried out with 60 Vbeta primers and 13 Jbeta primers. Measured with immunoSEQ multiplex PCR; TCRdb has only the in-frame clones, and not every one. This sample's clone table lists about 78,000 clones. Comment on this clone: Its specificity is unknown.

V lost 1 base to trimming and J lost 0 bases, with 11 bases between them. CDR3 length equals 16 residues. CDR1 SGDLS and CDR2 YYNGEE come from the germline V gene. The chain employs TRBV9 and TRBJ1-3, with a tentative D call TRBD1 (6 bases). This TCR came from a female donor in good health and CMV-seropositive. What was sequenced was PBMCs. The CDR3 loop reads CASSVMGTSSGNTIYF. The DNA of the CDR3 is TGTGCCAGCAGCGTAATGGGGACAAGCTCTGGAAACACCATATATTTT.